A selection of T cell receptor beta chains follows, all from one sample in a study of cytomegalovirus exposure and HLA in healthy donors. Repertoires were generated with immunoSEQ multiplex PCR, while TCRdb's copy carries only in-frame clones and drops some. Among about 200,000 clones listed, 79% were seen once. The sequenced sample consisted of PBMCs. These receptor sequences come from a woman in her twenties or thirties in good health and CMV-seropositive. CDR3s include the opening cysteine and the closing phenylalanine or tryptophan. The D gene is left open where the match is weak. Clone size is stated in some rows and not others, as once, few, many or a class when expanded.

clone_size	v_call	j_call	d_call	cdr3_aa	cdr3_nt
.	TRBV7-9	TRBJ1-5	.	CASSPGYGLSEPQHF	TGTGCCAGCAGCCCGGGGTACGGGTTATCGGAGCCCCAGCATTTT
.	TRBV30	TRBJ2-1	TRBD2	CAWNGRAVEQFF	TGTGCCTGGAACGGGAGGGCCGTTGAGCAGTTCTTC
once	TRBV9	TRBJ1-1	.	CASSSNRDLGYTEAFF	TGTGCCAGCAGCTCTAACAGGGATCTGGGGTACACTGAAGCTTTCTTT
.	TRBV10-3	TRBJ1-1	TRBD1	CAIRGDRDGTEAFF	TGTGCCATCCGGGGGGACAGGGATGGCACTGAAGCTTTCTTT
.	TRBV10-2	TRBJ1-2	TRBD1	CASSESYRGLEGYTF	TGCGCCAGCAGTGAGTCTTACAGGGGCTTGGAAGGCTACACCTTC
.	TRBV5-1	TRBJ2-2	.	CASSRTDSANTGELFF	TGCGCCAGCAGCCGGACCGACAGCGCGAACACCGGGGAGCTGTTTTTT
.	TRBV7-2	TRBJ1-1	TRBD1	CASSLSPLDRVNTEAFF	TGTGCCAGCAGCTTATCCCCCCTGGACAGGGTGAACACTGAAGCTTTCTTT
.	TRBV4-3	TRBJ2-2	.	CASSQDRGGNTGELFF	TGCGCCAGCAGCCAAGATCGTGGCGGGAACACCGGGGAGCTGTTTTTT
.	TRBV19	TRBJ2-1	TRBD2	CASSISGTRLNNEQFF	TGTGCCAGTAGCATTTCGGGGACTAGACTAAACAATGAGCAGTTCTTC
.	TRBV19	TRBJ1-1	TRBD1	CASSIGETGGMNTEAFF	TGTGCCAGTAGTATTGGTGAGACAGGGGGCATGAACACTGAAGCTTTCTTT
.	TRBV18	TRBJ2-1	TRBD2	CASSPSPGLAGTRLDNEQFF	TGTGCCAGCTCACCATCACCGGGACTAGCGGGAACTCGACTTGACAATGAGCAGTTCTTC
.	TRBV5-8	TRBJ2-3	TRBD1	CASSWDREEDTQYF	TGTGCCAGCAGCTGGGACAGGGAGGAGGATACGCAGTATTTT
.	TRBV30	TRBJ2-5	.	CAWSAPGSKETQYF	TGTGCCTGGAGTGCCCCGGGTAGCAAAGAGACCCAGTACTTC
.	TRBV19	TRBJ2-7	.	CASSIKGQLSSYEQYF	TGTGCCAGTAGTATTAAGGGACAACTCAGCTCCTACGAGCAGTACTTC
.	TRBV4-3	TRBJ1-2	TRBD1	CASSQAPGTGDGYTF	TGCGCCAGCAGCCAAGCCCCCGGGACAGGGGATGGCTACACCTTC
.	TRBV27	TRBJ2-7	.	CASSLQGGEQYF	TGTGCCAGCAGTCTCCAGGGGGGCGAGCAGTACTTC
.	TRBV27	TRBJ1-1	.	CASSYGALVDTEAFF	TGTGCCAGCAGTTATGGGGCACTTGTCGACACTGAAGCTTTCTTT
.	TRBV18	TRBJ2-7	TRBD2	CASSPSGRVRNEQYF	TGTGCCAGCTCTCCCAGCGGGAGGGTAAGAAACGAGCAGTACTTC
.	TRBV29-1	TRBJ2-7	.	CSVVYLRSSYEQYF	TGCAGCGTTGTTTACTTACGGAGCTCCTACGAGCAGTACTTC
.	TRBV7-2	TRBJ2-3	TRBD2	CASSLLLAGNTDTQYF	TGTGCCAGCAGCTTATTACTAGCGGGTAACACAGATACGCAGTATTTT
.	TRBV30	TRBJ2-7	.	CAWSVGWSFEQYF	TGTGCCTGGAGTGTAGGCTGGAGCTTCGAGCAGTACTTC
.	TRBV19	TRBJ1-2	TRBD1	CASSPGTALPYGYTF	TGTGCCAGTAGTCCAGGGACAGCCCTTCCGTATGGCTACACCTTC
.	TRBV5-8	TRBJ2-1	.	CASSHPLGRGEQFF	TGTGCCAGCAGCCATCCCCTGGGCCGTGGAGAGCAGTTCTTC
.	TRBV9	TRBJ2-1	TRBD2	CASSVGFLAGGGANEQFF	TGTGCCAGCAGCGTAGGGTTTTTAGCGGGAGGAGGGGCCAATGAGCAGTTCTTC
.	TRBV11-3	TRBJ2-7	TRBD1	CASSSRDRGSYEQYF	TGTGCCAGCAGCTCGCGGGACAGGGGGAGCTACGAGCAGTACTTC
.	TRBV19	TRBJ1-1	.	CASSRQENTEAFF	TGTGCCAGTAGTCGACAGGAAAACACTGAAGCTTTCTTT
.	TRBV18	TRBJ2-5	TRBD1	CASSPPGQGAETQYF	TGTGCCAGCTCACCTCCGGGACAGGGGGCAGAGACCCAGTACTTC
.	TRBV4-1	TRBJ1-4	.	CASSQKTANEKLFF	TGCGCCAGCAGCCAAAAGACAGCTAATGAAAAACTGTTTTTT
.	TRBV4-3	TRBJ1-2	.	CASSGITKVNYGYTF	TGCGCCAGCAGCGGCATTACCAAAGTTAACTATGGCTACACCTTC
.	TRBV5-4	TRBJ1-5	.	CASSNRGTNEQPQHF	TGTGCCAGCAGCAACCGGGGGACGAACGAACAGCCCCAGCATTTT
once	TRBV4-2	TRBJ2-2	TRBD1	CASSRGYRGSGELFF	TGTGCCAGCAGCAGGGGGTACAGGGGTTCCGGGGAGCTGTTTTTT
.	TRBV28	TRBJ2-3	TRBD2	CASSPRLAGPDTQYF	TGTGCCAGCAGTCCGCGACTAGCGGGACCAGATACGCAGTATTTT
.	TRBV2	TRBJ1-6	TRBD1	CASSERRGTDNSPLHF	TGTGCCAGCAGTGAAAGGCGTGGGACAGATAATTCACCCCTCCACTTT
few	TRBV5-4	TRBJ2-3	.	CASSLTPELSRTDTQYF	TGTGCCAGCAGCTTGACCCCGGAGCTATCGCGAACAGATACGCAGTATTTT
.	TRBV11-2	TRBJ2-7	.	CASSRVIGYEQYF	TGTGCCAGCAGCCGCGTAATCGGCTACGAGCAGTACTTC
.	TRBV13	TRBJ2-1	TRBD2	CASRSGLAGSYNEQFF	TGTGCCAGCAGATCGGGACTAGCGGGATCCTACAATGAGCAGTTCTTC
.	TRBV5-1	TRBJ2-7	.	CASSFPPGLRTYEQYF	TGCGCCAGCAGCTTTCCCCCGGGACTGAGAACCTACGAGCAGTACTTC
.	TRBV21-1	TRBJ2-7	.	CASSIPGWRGSHATYEQYF	TGTGCCAGCAGCATCCCCGGGTGGCGGGGCTCTCATGCCACCTACGAGCAGTACTTC
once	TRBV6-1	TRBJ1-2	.	CASRGAGRGHYGYTF	TGTGCCAGCAGAGGAGCGGGGCGGGGGCATTATGGCTACACCTTC
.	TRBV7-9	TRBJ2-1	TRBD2	CASSSRTSGRYNEQFF	TGTGCCAGCAGCTCTAGGACTAGCGGGAGGTACAATGAGCAGTTCTTC
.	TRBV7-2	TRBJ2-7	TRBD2	CASSLTSGSSYEQYF	TGTGCCAGCAGCTTAACTAGCGGGAGTTCCTACGAGCAGTACTTC
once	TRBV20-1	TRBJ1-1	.	CSAIRATEAFF	TGCAGTGCTATCAGGGCGACTGAAGCTTTCTTT
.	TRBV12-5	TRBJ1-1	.	CASGLGPGQWAFF	TGTGCTAGTGGTTTGGGGCCGGGACAATGGGCTTTCTTT
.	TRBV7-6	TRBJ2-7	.	CASSLTWSSGGGTYEQYF	TGTGCCAGCAGCTTAACGTGGTCCTCAGGGGGAGGCACCTACGAGCAGTACTTC
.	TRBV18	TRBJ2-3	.	CASSPSLTSTDTQYF	TGTGCCAGCTCTCCGTCCCTAACTAGCACAGATACGCAGTATTTT
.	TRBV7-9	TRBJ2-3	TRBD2	CASSRTSGLTDTQYF	TGTGCCAGCAGCCGGACTAGCGGCCTCACAGATACGCAGTATTTT
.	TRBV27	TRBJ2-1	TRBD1	CASSSGQGSYNEQFF	TGTGCCAGCAGTTCGGGACAGGGGTCCTACAATGAGCAGTTCTTC
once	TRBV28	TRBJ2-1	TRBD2	CASSVRGGPISYNEQFF	TGTGCCAGCAGTGTACGCGGGGGGCCAATCTCCTACAATGAGCAGTTCTTC
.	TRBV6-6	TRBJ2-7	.	CASRSGVYEQYF	TGTGCCAGCAGATCCGGGGTCTACGAGCAGTACTTC
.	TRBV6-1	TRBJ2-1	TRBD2	CASKRTSGRGYEQFF	TGTGCCAGCAAACGGACTAGCGGGAGGGGTTATGAGCAGTTCTTC
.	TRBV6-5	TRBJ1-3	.	CASSKAGLSGNTIYF	TGTGCCAGCAGTAAGGCGGGGCTCTCTGGAAACACCATATATTTT
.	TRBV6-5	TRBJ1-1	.	CASGEIPKAFF	TGTGCCAGCGGGGAGATACCGAAAGCATTCTTT
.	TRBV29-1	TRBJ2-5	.	CSVQLYQETQYF	TGCAGCGTCCAACTGTACCAAGAGACCCAGTACTTC
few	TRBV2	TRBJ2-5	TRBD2	CASHKTSGLIETQYF	TGTGCCAGCCACAAGACTAGCGGGCTGATAGAGACCCAGTACTTC
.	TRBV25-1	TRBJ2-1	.	CASSAHGGARNEQFF	TGTGCCAGCAGCGCGCATGGGGGCGCGAGGAATGAGCAGTTCTTC
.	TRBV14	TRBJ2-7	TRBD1	CASRGDSYEQYF	TGTGCCAGCAGGGGGGACAGCTACGAGCAGTACTTC
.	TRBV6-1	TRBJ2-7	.	CAVQGGASYEQYF	TGTGCCGTACAAGGCGGGGCCTCCTACGAGCAGTACTTC
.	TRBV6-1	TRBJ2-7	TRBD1	CASSEMGQGPEQYF	TGTGCCAGCAGTGAAATGGGACAGGGGCCCGAGCAGTACTTC
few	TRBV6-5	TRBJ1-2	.	CASRVQGNYGYTF	TGTGCCAGCAGGGTACAGGGTAACTATGGCTACACCTTC
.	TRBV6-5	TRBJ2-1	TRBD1	CASRKPGQTNNEQFF	TGTGCCAGCAGGAAACCGGGACAGACTAACAATGAGCAGTTCTTC